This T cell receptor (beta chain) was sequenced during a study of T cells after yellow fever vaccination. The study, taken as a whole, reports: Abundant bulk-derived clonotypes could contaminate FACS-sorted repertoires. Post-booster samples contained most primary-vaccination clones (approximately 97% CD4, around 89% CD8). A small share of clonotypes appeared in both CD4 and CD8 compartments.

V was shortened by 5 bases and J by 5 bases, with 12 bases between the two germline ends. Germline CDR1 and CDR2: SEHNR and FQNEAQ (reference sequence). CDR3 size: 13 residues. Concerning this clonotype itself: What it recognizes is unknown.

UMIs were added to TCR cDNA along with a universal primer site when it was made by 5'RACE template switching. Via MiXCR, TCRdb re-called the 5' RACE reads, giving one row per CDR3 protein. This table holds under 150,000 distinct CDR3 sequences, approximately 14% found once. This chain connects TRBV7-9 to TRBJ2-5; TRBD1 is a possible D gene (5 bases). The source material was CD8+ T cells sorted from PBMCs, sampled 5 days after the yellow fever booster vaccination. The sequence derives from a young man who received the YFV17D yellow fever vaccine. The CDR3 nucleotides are TGTGCCAGCAGCCGAGACAGCCCGGAGACCCAGTACTTC. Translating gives CASSRDSPETQYF.